These 27 T cell receptor beta chains share one sample of origin, sequenced in a study of T-cell memory formation after mild COVID-19. One entry per CDR3 protein, called by TCRdb with MiXCR from the 5' RACE reads. In the table there are roughly 620,000 distinct CDR3 sequences, over 15% of which are singletons. Sequenced material: PBMCs or a T cell subset sorted from them (not recorded which). The receptors come from an adult woman who had mild COVID-19 (a few samples of this study predate the infection). Cell type and time point are not known.

This clonotype was seen repeatedly, ten times or more. The chain is built from TRBV27 and TRBJ2-7; 8 bases align to TRBD1. CDR1 is MNHEY, CDR2 SMNVEV, per germline (reference sequence). This CDR3 has 13 amino acids. J gave up 3 bases and V 6 bases, and 4 bases lay outside the gene matches. The CDR3 is CASRYRGNYEQYF. CDR3 nucleotides: TGTGCCAGCAGGTACAGGGGGAACTACGAGCAGTACTTC.

This clonotype was counted many times. The chain joins TRBV7-9 to TRBJ2-3, with a possible D match to TRBD1 (5 bases). The CDR3 covers 15 residues. V was clipped by 5 bases and J by 5 bases, with 17 bases between them. Germline CDR1 SEHNR, CDR2 FQNEAQ (reference sequence). CDR3 sequence (DNA): TGTGCCAGCAGCCCCTTGGACACCTTCGGAGATACGCAGTATTTT. It encodes CASSPLDTFGDTQYF. Full variable domain (missing parts from reference TRBV7-9 and TRBJ2-3): DTGVSQNPRHKITKRGQNVTFRCDPISEHNRLYWYRQTLGQGPEFLTYFQNEAQLEKSRLLSDRFSAERPKGSFSTLEIQRTEQGDSAMYLCASSPLDTFGDTQYFGPGTRLTVL.

The V call is TRBV9, the J call TRBJ2-5; D uncertain. Trimming pared 3 bases from V and 5 bases from J, leaving 14 bases between. Looked up from germline, CDR1 is SGDLS and CDR2 is YYNGEE. CDR3 size: 14 residues. The CDR3 reads CASSASGRHETQYF. CDR3 nucleotide sequence: TGTGCCAGCAGCGCTTCCGGACGGCACGAGACCCAGTACTTC.

This clonotype was seen a handful of times. The chain couples TRBV6-6 to TRBJ2-7, with TRBD2 as a possible D gene (5 bases). V was shortened by 6 bases and J by 7 bases, with 13 bases between the two germline ends. Germline CDR1 and CDR2: MNHNY and SVGAGI (reference sequence). This CDR3 is 12 amino acids long. CDR3 protein: CASRTLAGEQYF. CDR3 DNA: TGTGCCAGCAGGACCCTAGCAGGAGAGCAGTACTTC.

The V call is TRBV30, the J call TRBJ2-4, with 10 bases matching TRBD2. The J segment lost 4 bases and the V segment lost 3 bases, leaving 0 bases of the junction unmatched. Looked up from germline, CDR1 is GTSNPN and CDR2 is SVGIG (reference sequence). The CDR3 spans 13 residues. CDR3 sequence: CAWRTSGKNIQYF. The CDR3 nucleotides are TGTGCCTGGAGGACTAGCGGGAAAAACATTCAGTACTTC.

The chain employs TRBV7-6 and TRBJ1-1, with D perhaps TRBD1 (5 bases). Per germline, CDR1 SGHVS and CDR2 FNYEAQ. The V gene lost 5 bases and the J gene lost 1 base, with 11 bases spanning the gap. The CDR3 runs to 14 residues. The CDR3 nucleotides are TGTGCCAGCAGCCTCCTGGGGGAGAACACTGAAGCTTTCTTT. It codes for CASSLLGENTEAFF.

The V and J genes are TRBV11-2 and TRBJ1-2; TRBD1 might be the D (6 bases). Germline loops: CDR1 SGHAT, CDR2 FQNNGV. Trimming left V 5 bases short and J 4 bases short, with 23 bases between. The CDR3 extends over 17 amino acids. This CDR3 is CASSLGSGGADSYGYTF. The DNA of the CDR3 is TGTGCCAGCAGCCTAGGATCCGGGGGGGCCGATAGCTATGGCTACACCTTC.

The chain has TRBV29-1 and TRBJ1-2; D may be TRBD1 (5 bases). Germline lookup yields CDR1 SQVTM and CDR2 ANQGSEA. V lost 4 bases and J lost 8, with 17 bases in between. The CDR3 covers 13 residues. CDR3 sequence reads: CSVGLNTRGGYTF. CDR3 in DNA: TGCAGCGTTGGCTTGAACACTCGGGGCGGCTACACCTTC.

This clonotype appeared a few times. The V and J genes are TRBV5-4 and TRBJ2-7; 7 bases map to TRBD2. The junction had 7 bases not matched to a gene; V was cut back by 4 bases and J by 3 bases. Germline values: CDR1 SGHNT, CDR2 YYREEE (reference sequence). This CDR3 is built from 14 residues. CDR3 loop: CASSREASGYEQYF. The CDR3 coding sequence is TGTGCCAGCAGCCGGGAGGCTAGCGGCTACGAGCAGTACTTC.

The J gene is TRBJ1-4, the V gene TRBV19, with D perhaps TRBD1 (6 bases). Deletions cut 2 bases from V and 4 bases from J, with 14 bases between. Germline values: CDR1 LNHDA, CDR2 SQIVND (reference sequence). The CDR3 loop spans 16 amino acids. The CDR3 region is CASSIPGQLLNEKLFF. CDR3 bases: TGTGCCAGTAGTATACCAGGACAGCTTCTTAATGAAAAACTGTTTTTT.

This clonotype was seen only a few times. V usage is TRBV7-9 and J usage is TRBJ1-4; D gene uncertain. The CDR3 runs to 15 residues. Trimming took 5 bases from V and 3 from J, leaving 13 bases between them. Germline-derived CDR1 and CDR2 are SEHNR and FQNEAQ (reference sequence). The CDR3: CASSLPDGANEKLFF. DNA of the CDR3: TGTGCCAGCAGCCTCCCTGACGGGGCTAATGAAAAACTGTTTTTT. The full variable domain, with the rest looked up from reference TRBV7-9 and TRBJ1-4, is DTGVSQNPRHKITKRGQNVTFRCDPISEHNRLYWYRQTLGQGPEFLTYFQNEAQLEKSRLLSDRFSAERPKGSFSTLEIQRTEQGDSAMYLCASSLPDGANEKLFFGSGTQLSVL.

The chain joins TRBV7-8 to TRBJ2-7, with D perhaps matching TRBD1 or TRBD2 (5 bases each). The CDR3 has 14 residues. CDR1 is SGHVS and CDR2 is FQNEAQ in the germline V gene. The germline V and J ends were trimmed by 0 bases and 6 bases, with 12 bases remaining between them. CDR3 amino acids: CASSLADGGGEQYF. Here the CDR3 DNA reads TGTGCCAGCAGCTTAGCGGATGGGGGTGGCGAGCAGTACTTC.

This clonotype was counted ten times or more. V and J are TRBV7-8 and TRBJ2-1; maybe TRBD2 (5 bases). Trimming took off 5 bases at V and 0 bases at J, with 11 bases between the two ends. From germline, CDR1 is SGHVS and CDR2 FQNEAQ. This CDR3 is built from 15 residues. As DNA, the CDR3 is TGTGCCAGCAGCCCGGACTTGAGCTCCTACAATGAGCAGTTCTTC. Translating gives CASSPDLSSYNEQFF.

This chain links TRBV21-1 with TRBJ2-1; the table's D call, TRBD2, has no DNA check behind it. TRBV21-1 is a listed pseudogene. There are 16 residues in the CDR3. The CDR3 nucleotides read TGTGCCAGCAGCAATGGGACTAGCGGGCAGTACAATGAGCAGTTCTTC. It yields the protein CASSNGTSGQYNEQFF.

This clonotype was recorded a few times. This chain links TRBV7-2 with TRBJ1-3; D not certain. Deletions cut 4 bases from V and 2 bases from J, with 6 bases between. The CDR3 runs 13 residues. Germline V gene data show CDR1 as SGHTA and CDR2 as FQGNSA. CDR3 nucleotide sequence: TGTGCCAGCAGCTCCAGTACTGGAAACACCATATATTTT. Translated, it gives CASSSSTGNTIYF.

The chain joins TRBV7-3 to TRBJ2-2; D may be TRBD2 (6 bases). From germline, CDR1 is SGHTA and CDR2 FQGTGA. V lost 9 bases and J 4 bases, leaving 12 bases between the germline ends. The CDR3 loop spans 13 amino acids. Here the CDR3 DNA reads TGTGCCAGTCGGAGGGGTCCCACCGGGGAGCTGTTTTTT. Amino acids: CASRRGPTGELFF.

The rearrangement uses TRBV2 and TRBJ2-5; D may be TRBD2 (5 bases). CDR1 SNHLY and CDR2 FYNNEI come from the germline V gene. This CDR3 is built from 13 residues. Trimming pared 7 bases from V and 2 bases from J, leaving 11 bases between. In DNA form, the CDR3 reads TGTGCCAGCACCGAGGACTTTCAAGAGACCCAGTACTTC. Translation: CASTEDFQETQYF.

In its sample, this clonotype was seen a few times. V gene TRBV27 combines with J gene TRBJ2-7, with a weak D call TRBD2 (6 bases). CDR1 is MNHEY, CDR2 SMNVEV, per germline (reference sequence). This CDR3 has 16 amino acids. The germline V and J ends were trimmed by 5 bases and 1 base, with 18 bases remaining between them. CDR3 residues: CASSNTGTEPSYEQYF. As DNA, the CDR3 is TGTGCCAGCAGTAATACCGGGACTGAACCTTCCTACGAGCAGTACTTC.

This clonotype was found a few times. One end of the junction fails to match germline, which may point to a read error. The V call is TRBV6-6, the J call TRBJ2-7; 8 bases align to TRBD2. The germline CDR1 and CDR2 sequences are MNHNY and SVGAGI (reference sequence). The CDR3 is 15 amino acids. The CDR3 DNA reads TGTGCCAGCAGTTCCACAGGGACTAGATCCTCCGAGCAGTACTTC. Its protein product is CASSSTGTRSSEQYF.

J is TRBJ2-3 and V is TRBV7-2; 8 nucleotides agree with TRBD2. The ends lost 6 bases at V and 1 base at J; junction bases unmatched: 9. This CDR3 comprises 16 residues. Germline V CDR1 and CDR2: SGHTA, FQGNSA. CDR3 sequence: CASRYAGGVRTDTQYF. The CDR3 DNA is TGTGCCAGCAGGTACGCGGGAGGAGTTCGCACAGATACGCAGTATTTT.

The chain carries TRBV12-3 or TRBV12-4 and TRBJ1-4; D call uncertain. The CDR3 contains 14 residues. The V end was cut by 6 bases, the J end by 8 bases, with 16 bases between. CDR3 in DNA: TGTGCCAGCAGCCCGCGTCCGCTGGGGGAAAAACTGTTTTTT. The encoded protein is CASSPRPLGEKLFF.

The chain is built from TRBV2 and TRBJ2-6; tentatively, D is TRBD2 (5 bases). The CDR3 length is 16 residues. V was shortened by 1 base and J by 0 bases, with 7 bases between the two germline ends. Germline values: CDR1 SNHLY, CDR2 FYNNEI. This CDR3 reads CASSEGGGSGANVLTF. In nucleotides, the CDR3 is TGTGCCAGCAGTGAAGGTGGAGGCTCTGGGGCCAACGTCCTGACTTTC.

This clonotype was counted only a few times. The gene calls are TRBV5-1 and TRBJ2-1; 11 positions match TRBD2. CDR3 length equals 16 residues. V lost 4 bases, J lost 4 bases, and 7 bases stayed unmatched. CDR1 and CDR2 from the germline V gene are SGHRS and YFSETQ. CDR3 region: CASSVASGGRYNEQFF. Written as DNA, the CDR3 is TGCGCCAGCAGCGTCGCTAGCGGGGGGAGGTACAATGAGCAGTTCTTC.

CDR3 nucleotide sequence: TGTGCCAGTGCCGACAAACCGGGACTAGCGGGTCCAAGCTCCTACAATGAGCAGTTCTTC. It specifies CASADKPGLAGPSSYNEQFF. The gene calls are TRBV7-9 and TRBJ2-1, with 12 bases matching TRBD2. Germline trimming cut 9 bases from V and 0 bases from J; bases unmatched to any gene: 18. The length of the CDR3 is 20 residues. CDR1 is SEHNR and CDR2 is FQNEAQ in the germline V gene (reference sequence).

The chain has TRBV7-3 and TRBJ2-5; D not certain. Germline CDR1 SGHTA, CDR2 FQGTGA. This CDR3 comprises 12 residues. Between the trimmed V and J ends, which lost 3 bases and 3 bases, there was a span of 5 bases. The CDR3 spells CASSFLKETQYF. The CDR3 bases are TGTGCCAGCAGCTTTTTAAAAGAGACCCAGTACTTC.

V gene TRBV20-1 combines with J gene TRBJ1-6; D is possibly TRBD1 (5 bases). The germline gives CDR1 DFQATT, CDR2 SNEGSKA (reference sequence). CDR3 length: 16 amino acids. V lost 3 bases and J lost 2, with 14 bases in between. The DNA of the CDR3 is TGCAGTGCTAGCTTGGGGGAGAGGCCCTATAATTCACCCCTCCACTTT. Protein product: CSASLGERPYNSPLHF.

The CDR3 DNA reads TGCAGCCGCCCAGCGGGTTGGAGGACAGATACGCAGTATTTT. It encodes CSRPAGWRTDTQYF. The chain is built from TRBV20-1 and TRBJ2-3; TRBD2 might be the D (6 bases). This CDR3 spans 14 amino acids. CDR1 is DFQATT and CDR2 is SNEGSKA in the germline V gene (reference sequence).